This TCR beta chain was identified during a study of cytomegalovirus exposure and HLA in healthy donors. V was trimmed by 5 bases and J by 1 base, leaving 12 bases between them. Germline CDR1 and CDR2: MNHEY and SVGAGI. The length of the CDR3 is 15 residues. Use of 60 Vbeta and 13 Jbeta primers characterized the PCR. TCRdb keeps only in-frame clones here, not all; method: immunoSEQ multiplex PCR. The table lists more than 110,000 clones, about three quarters of them singletons, with 3.9% in the top ten. A single count supports this clone. The specimen sequenced was PBMCs. The TCR sequence derives from a male donor in good health and CMV-seronegative. The chain joins TRBV6-5 to TRBJ2-4, with D unclear. The CDR3 bases are TGTGCCAGCAGTCGGGTCATTGGGGCCAAAAACATTCAGTACTTC. The encoded protein is CASSRVIGAKNIQYF.